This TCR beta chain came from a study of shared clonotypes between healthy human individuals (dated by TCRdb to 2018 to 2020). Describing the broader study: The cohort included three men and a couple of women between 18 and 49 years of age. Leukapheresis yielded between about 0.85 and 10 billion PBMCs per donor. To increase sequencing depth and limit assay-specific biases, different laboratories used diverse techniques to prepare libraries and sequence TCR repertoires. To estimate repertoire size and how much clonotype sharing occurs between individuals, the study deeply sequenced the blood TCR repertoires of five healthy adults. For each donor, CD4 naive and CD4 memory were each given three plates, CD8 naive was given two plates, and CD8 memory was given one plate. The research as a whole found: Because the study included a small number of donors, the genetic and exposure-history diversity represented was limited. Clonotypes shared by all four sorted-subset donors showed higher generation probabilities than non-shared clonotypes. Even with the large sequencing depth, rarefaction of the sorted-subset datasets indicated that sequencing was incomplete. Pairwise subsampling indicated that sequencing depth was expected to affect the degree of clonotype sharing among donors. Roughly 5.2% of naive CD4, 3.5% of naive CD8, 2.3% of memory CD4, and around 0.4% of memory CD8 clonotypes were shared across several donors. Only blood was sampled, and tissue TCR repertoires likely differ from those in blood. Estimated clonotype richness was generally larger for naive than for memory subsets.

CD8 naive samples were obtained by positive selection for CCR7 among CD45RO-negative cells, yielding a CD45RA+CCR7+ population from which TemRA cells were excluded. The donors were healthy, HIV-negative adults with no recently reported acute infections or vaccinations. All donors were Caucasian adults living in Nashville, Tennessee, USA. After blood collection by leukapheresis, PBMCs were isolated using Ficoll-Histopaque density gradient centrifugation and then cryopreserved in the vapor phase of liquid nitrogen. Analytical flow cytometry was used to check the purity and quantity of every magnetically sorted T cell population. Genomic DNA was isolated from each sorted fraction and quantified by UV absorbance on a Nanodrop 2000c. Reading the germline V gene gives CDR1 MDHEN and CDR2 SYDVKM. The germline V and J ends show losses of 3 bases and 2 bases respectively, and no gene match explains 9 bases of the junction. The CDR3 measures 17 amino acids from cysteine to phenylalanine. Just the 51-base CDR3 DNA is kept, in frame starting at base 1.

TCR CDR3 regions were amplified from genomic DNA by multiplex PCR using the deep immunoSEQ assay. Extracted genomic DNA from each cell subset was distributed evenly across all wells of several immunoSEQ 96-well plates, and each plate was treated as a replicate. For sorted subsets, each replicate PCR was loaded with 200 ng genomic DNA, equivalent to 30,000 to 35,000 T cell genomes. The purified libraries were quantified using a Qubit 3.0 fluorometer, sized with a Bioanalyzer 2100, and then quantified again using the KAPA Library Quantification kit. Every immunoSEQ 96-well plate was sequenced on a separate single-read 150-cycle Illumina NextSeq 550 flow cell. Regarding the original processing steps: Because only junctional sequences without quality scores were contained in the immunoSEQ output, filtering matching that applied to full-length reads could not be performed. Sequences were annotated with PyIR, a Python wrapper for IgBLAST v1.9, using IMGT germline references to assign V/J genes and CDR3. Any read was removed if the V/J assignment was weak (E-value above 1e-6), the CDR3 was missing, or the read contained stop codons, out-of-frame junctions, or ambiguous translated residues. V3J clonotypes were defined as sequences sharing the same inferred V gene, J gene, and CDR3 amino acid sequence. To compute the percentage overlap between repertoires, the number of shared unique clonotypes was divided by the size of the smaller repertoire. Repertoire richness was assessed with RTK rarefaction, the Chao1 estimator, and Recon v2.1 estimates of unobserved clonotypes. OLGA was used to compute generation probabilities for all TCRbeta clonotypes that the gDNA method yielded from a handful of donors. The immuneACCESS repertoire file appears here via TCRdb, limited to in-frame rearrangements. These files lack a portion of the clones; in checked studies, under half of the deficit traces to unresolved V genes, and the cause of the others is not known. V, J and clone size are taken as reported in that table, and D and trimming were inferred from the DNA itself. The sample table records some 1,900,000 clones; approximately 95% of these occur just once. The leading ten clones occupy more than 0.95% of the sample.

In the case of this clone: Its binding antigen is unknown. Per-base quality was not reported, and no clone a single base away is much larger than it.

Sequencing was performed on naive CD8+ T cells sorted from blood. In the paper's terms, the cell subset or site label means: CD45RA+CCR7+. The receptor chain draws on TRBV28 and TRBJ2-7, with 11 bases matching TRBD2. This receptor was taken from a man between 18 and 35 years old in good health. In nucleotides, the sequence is TGTGCCAGCAGTTTCTCACTAGCGGGGGCCCTAGCCTACGAGCAGTACTTC. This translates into CASSFSLAGALAYEQYF.